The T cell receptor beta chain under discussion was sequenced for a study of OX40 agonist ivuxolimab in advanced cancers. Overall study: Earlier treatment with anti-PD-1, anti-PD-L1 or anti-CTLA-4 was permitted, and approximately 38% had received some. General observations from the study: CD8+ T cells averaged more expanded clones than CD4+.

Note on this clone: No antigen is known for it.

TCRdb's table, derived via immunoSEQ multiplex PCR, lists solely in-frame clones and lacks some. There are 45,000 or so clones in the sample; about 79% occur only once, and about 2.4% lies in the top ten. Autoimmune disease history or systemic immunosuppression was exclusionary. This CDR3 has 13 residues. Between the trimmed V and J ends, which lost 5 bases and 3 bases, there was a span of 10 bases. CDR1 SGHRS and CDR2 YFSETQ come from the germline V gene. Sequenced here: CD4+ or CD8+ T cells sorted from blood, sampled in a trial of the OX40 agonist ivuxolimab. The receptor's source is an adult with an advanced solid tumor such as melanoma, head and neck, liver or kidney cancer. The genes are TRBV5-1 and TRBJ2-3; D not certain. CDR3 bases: TGCGCCAGCAGGGCACAGATAACAGATACGCAGTATTTT. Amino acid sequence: CASRAQITDTQYF.